This passage covers 29 T cell receptor beta chains from one sample sequenced in a study of CD8+ T cells in alopecia areata. In each case, RNA was isolated and then reverse transcribed into cDNA as the sequencing template. Sequencing used immunoSEQ multiplex PCR; TCRdb keeps in-frame clones, though not all of them. The profile shows a few hundred thousand clones, around 50% of them singletons. Specimen: CD8+ T cells sorted from blood. Receptors were obtained from a human donor in good health.

This chain links TRBV30 with TRBJ1-1, with D maybe TRBD1 (6 bases). The CDR3 is 13 residues long. Deletions cut 1 base from V and 1 base from J, with 7 bases between. Germline values: CDR1 GTSNPN, CDR2 SVGIG (reference sequence). The CDR3 nucleotides are TGTGCCTGGAGTGGGACAGAGAACACTGAAGCTTTCTTT. Residues: CAWSGTENTEAFF. The full variable domain, completed using reference TRBV30 and TRBJ1-1, is SQTIHQWPATLVQPVGSPLSLECTVEGTSNPNLYWYRQAAGRGLQLLFYSVGIGQISSEVPQNLSASRPQDRQFILSSKKLLLSDSGFYLCAWSGTENTEAFFGQGTRLTVV.

The chain combines TRBV28 with TRBJ2-7, with D possibly being TRBD1 (5 bases). Germline-derived CDR1 and CDR2 are MDHEN and SYDVKM. V shed 5 bases and J shed 6 bases, with 11 bases lying between them. The CDR3 is 12 amino acids. Here the CDR3 reads CASSTSGSEQYF. The CDR3, as DNA: TGTGCCAGCAGTACCTCAGGGTCCGAGCAGTACTTC. Together with reference TRBV28 and TRBJ2-7, the CDR3 gives the full variable domain: DVKVTQSSRYLVKRTGEKVFLECVQDMDHENMFWYRQDPGLGLRLIYFSYDVKMKEKGDIPEGYSVSREKKERFSLILESASTNQTSMYLCASSTSGSEQYFGPGTRLTVT.

This clone was observed a few times. The rearrangement joins TRBV2 to TRBJ2-3; possible D gene TRBD1, 5 bases. The CDR3 runs 12 residues. Trimming shortened V by 1 base and J by 9 bases, and 8 bases separated the two germline ends. From germline, CDR1 is SNHLY and CDR2 FYNNEI. This CDR3 is CASSEDYRTQYF. CDR3 in DNA: TGTGCCAGCAGTGAAGACTACAGGACGCAGTATTTT. Full variable domain (remainder filled in from reference TRBV2 and TRBJ2-3): EPEVTQTPSHQVTQMGQEVILRCVPISNHLYFYWYRQILGQKVEFLVSFYNNEISEKSEIFDDQFSVERPDGSNFTLKIRSTKLEDSAMYFCASSEDYRTQYFGPGTRLTVL.

The rearrangement joins TRBV7-9 to TRBJ1-2, with no clear D. V was cut by 10 bases and J by 3 bases, with 6 bases left in between. The CDR3 length is 10 residues. Germline CDR1 SEHNR, CDR2 FQNEAQ (reference sequence). CDR3 DNA: TGTGCCAACGGAGACTATGGCTACACCTTC. It is translated as CANGDYGYTF.

V is TRBV4-1 and J is TRBJ2-7; possibly TRBD1 or TRBD2 for D (6 bases each). From germline, CDR1 is MGHRA and CDR2 YSYEKL. The CDR3 is 15 amino acids. V lost 0 bases, J lost 2 bases, and 11 bases lay in between. This CDR3 is CASSQDWGATYEQYF. The CDR3 coding sequence is TGCGCCAGCAGCCAAGATTGGGGGGCCACCTACGAGCAGTACTTC.

The CDR3 DNA reads TGCAGCACCCTAGAAGGGGCCTCCAACACCGGGGAGCTGTTTTTT. Translated: CSTLEGASNTGELFF. The chain is built from TRBV29-1 and TRBJ2-2; maybe TRBD1 (5 bases). Trimming left V 8 bases short and J 2 bases short, with 18 bases between. This CDR3 has 15 residues. Germline-derived CDR1 and CDR2 are SQVTM and ANQGSEA.

This sequence joins TRBV4-1 and TRBJ1-5, with 10 bases that match TRBD1. The germline CDR1 and CDR2 sequences are MGHRA and YSYEKL. Trimming removed 2 bases from V and 5 bases from J; junction bases left unmatched: 3. This CDR3 has 15 amino acids. The CDR3 DNA is TGCGCCAGCAGCCAATCAGACAGGGGGCATCAGCCCCAGCATTTT. The encoded protein is CASSQSDRGHQPQHF.

CDR3 sequence (DNA): TGCGCCAGCAGCTTGCCGGGGGGGAATGAGCAGTTCTTC. It encodes CASSLPGGNEQFF. The chain combines TRBV5-1 with TRBJ2-1, with 8 bases lining up with TRBD2. V lost 1 base and J lost 7; bases outside the gene matches: 1. CDR1 and CDR2 from the germline V gene are SGHRS and YFSETQ. This CDR3 spans 13 amino acids.

This clone was recorded a few times. The rearrangement links TRBV2 to TRBJ1-2; no clear D gene. This CDR3 is built from 15 residues. Germline CDR1 SNHLY, CDR2 FYNNEI. Trimming shortened V by 2 bases and J by 0 bases, and 10 bases separated the two germline ends. In DNA, the CDR3 is TGTGCCAGCAGTGAATGGGCAGGTACTAACTATGGCTACACCTTC. Protein sequence: CASSEWAGTNYGYTF.

This chain uses TRBV29-1 with TRBJ1-1; D is unclear. V lost 4 bases and J lost 0, with 9 bases in between. Germline CDR1 and CDR2: SQVTM and ANQGSEA. This CDR3 is built from 13 residues. CDR3 DNA sequence: TGCAGCGTTGTGGATCCGATGAACACTGAAGCTTTCTTT. This codes for CSVVDPMNTEAFF.

The sample holds a few counts of this clone. V is TRBV6-1 and J is TRBJ1-2; D not resolved. The CDR3 totals 12 residues. V lost 6 bases and J 4 bases, leaving 9 bases between the germline ends. Germline CDR1 MNHNS, CDR2 SASEGT. The CDR3 nucleotides read TGTGCCAGCAGCCTGGATGCCTATGGCTACACCTTC. It is translated as CASSLDAYGYTF.

The genes are TRBV27 and TRBJ1-6; D gene ambiguous. The CDR3 extends over 12 amino acids. Per the germline V gene, CDR1 is MNHEY and CDR2 is SMNVEV (reference sequence). The V gene lost 5 bases and the J gene lost 7 bases, with 6 bases spanning the gap. The CDR3 nucleotides are TGTGCCAGCAGTCCGCAAAATTCACCCCTCCACTTT. Its translation is CASSPQNSPLHF.

This chain links TRBV2 with TRBJ2-7; D gene ambiguous. The CDR3 consists of 15 residues. Trimming removed 2 bases from V and 4 bases from J, with 15 bases in between. CDR1 is SNHLY and CDR2 is FYNNEI in the germline V gene. The CDR3 sequence is CASSEKPREFYEQYF. The CDR3 nucleotides are TGTGCCAGCAGTGAAAAGCCACGTGAGTTTTACGAGCAGTACTTC.

The chain joins TRBV5-6 to TRBJ1-1; D is perhaps TRBD1 (5 bases). The CDR3 is 14 residues long. Trimming left V 1 base short and J 0 bases short, with 7 bases between. Germline loops: CDR1 SGHDT, CDR2 YYEEEE. The CDR3 loop reads CASSLPGMNTEAFF. The CDR3 region has the DNA TGTGCCAGCAGCTTGCCAGGGATGAACACTGAAGCTTTCTTT.

The chain carries TRBV7-9 and TRBJ1-1; D call uncertain. V was clipped by 0 bases and J by 6 bases, with 11 bases between them. Germline V lookup: CDR1 SEHNR, CDR2 FQNEAQ (reference sequence). CDR3 length equals 14 residues. The CDR3 DNA reads as TGTGCCAGCAGCTTAGCGTACGGGGATCCTGAAGCTTTCTTT. Amino acids: CASSLAYGDPEAFF. Drawing the rest from reference TRBV7-9 and TRBJ1-1, the complete variable domain is DTGVSQNPRHKITKRGQNVTFRCDPISEHNRLYWYRQTLGQGPEFLTYFQNEAQLEKSRLLSDRFSAERPKGSFSTLEIQRTEQGDSAMYLCASSLAYGDPEAFFGQGTRLTVV.

The chain links TRBV7-2 to TRBJ1-5, with 7 bases identical to TRBD1. V trimming: 1 base; J trimming: 6 bases; junction bases outside the gene matches: 6. There are 15 residues in the CDR3. Germline CDR1 SGHTA, CDR2 FQGNSA. CDR3 DNA: TGTGCCAGCAGCTTAGGAGACAGGGTGGGTCAGCCCCAGCATTTT. As protein: CASSLGDRVGQPQHF. Based on the CDR3 plus reference TRBV7-2 and TRBJ1-5, the full variable domain is GAGVSQSPSNKVTEKGKDVELRCDPISGHTALYWYRQSLGQGLEFLIYFQGNSAPDKSGLPSDRFSAERTGGSVSTLTIQRTQQEDSAVYLCASSLGDRVGQPQHFGDGTRLSIL.

CDR3 residues: CSVDKGYTF. In DNA form, the CDR3 reads TGCAGCGTTGATAAGGGCTACACCTTC. J is TRBJ1-2 and V is TRBV29-1; D gene ambiguous. CDR1 is SQVTM, CDR2 ANQGSEA, per germline. Trimming removed 3 bases from V and 8 bases from J, with 4 bases in between. The CDR3 is 9 residues long.

The rearrangement uses TRBV6-6 and TRBJ2-7; D possibly corresponds to TRBD1 (6 bases). Trimming took 6 bases from V and 6 from J, leaving 15 bases between them. The germline V gene encodes CDR1 MNHNY and CDR2 SVGAGI (reference sequence). The CDR3 consists of 13 residues. The CDR3 bases are TGTGCCAGCAGCCAAACCGAGGGGGTCGAGCAGTACTTC. Protein product: CASSQTEGVEQYF.

The V gene is TRBV5-1, the J gene TRBJ1-1; 9 bases match TRBD1. J lost 4 bases, V lost 4 bases, and 8 bases had no gene match. CDR3 length equals 15 residues. Germline assignment: CDR1 SGHRS and CDR2 YFSETQ. The CDR3 sequence: CASSINRGQVTEAFF. The CDR3 bases are TGCGCCAGCAGCATAAACAGGGGGCAGGTCACTGAAGCTTTCTTT.

The J gene is TRBJ1-1, the V gene TRBV25-1, with a tentative D call TRBD1 (5 bases). The CDR3 runs 12 residues. The germline V and J ends were trimmed by 6 bases and 6 bases, with 11 bases remaining between them. Germline CDR1 is MGHDK and CDR2 is SYGVNS. The CDR3 spells CASRGDASEAFF. In nucleotides, the CDR3 is TGTGCCAGCAGAGGGGACGCCTCTGAAGCTTTCTTT.

The rearrangement links TRBV30 to TRBJ1-2; D may be TRBD1 (6 bases). V was trimmed by 0 bases and J by 3 bases, leaving 20 bases between them. In germline, CDR1 is GTSNPN, CDR2 SVGIG (reference sequence). The CDR3 runs to 17 residues. The CDR3 here is CAWSVPRSRGWDYGYTF. DNA for the CDR3: TGTGCCTGGAGTGTACCTCGAAGTAGGGGGTGGGACTATGGCTACACCTTC.

The CDR3 spells CASSPGQDPRDEQYF. In DNA form, the CDR3 reads TGTGCCAGCAGCCCCGGACAGGACCCACGAGACGAGCAGTACTTC. V gene TRBV5-6 combines with J gene TRBJ2-7, with 7 positions matching TRBD1. The CDR3 length is 15 residues. Germline CDR1 reads SGHDT; CDR2 reads YYEEEE. V dropped 4 bases and J dropped 5; count of bases not matched to a gene: 12.

This clone was picked up a small number of times. The gene calls are TRBV29-1 and TRBJ1-2; D not certain. The CDR3 spans 11 residues. Between the trimmed V and J ends, which lost 1 base and 8 bases, there was a span of 8 bases. The germline CDR1 and CDR2 sequences are SQVTM and ANQGSEA. The CDR3 is CSVEGPEGYTF. The CDR3 DNA is TGCAGCGTTGAAGGGCCGGAAGGCTACACCTTC.

The CDR3 DNA sequence: TGTGCCAGCAGCTTAGGTGGGACAGGGGACTATGGCTACACCTTC. Its protein is CASSLGGTGDYGYTF. The rearrangement links TRBV7-9 to TRBJ1-2; 10 nucleotides line up with TRBD1. The CDR3 is made up of 15 amino acids. Trimming at V came to 1 base and at J to 3 bases, leaving 2 bases not matched to a gene. Germline assignment: CDR1 SEHNR and CDR2 FQNEAQ (reference sequence).

The V call is TRBV2, the J call TRBJ1-2; D uncertain. Trimming took off 7 bases at V and 8 bases at J, with 14 bases between the two ends. The CDR3 extends over 12 amino acids. CDR1 and CDR2 from the germline V gene are SNHLY and FYNNEI. The CDR3 spells CASTDSLGGYTF. In DNA, the CDR3 is TGTGCCAGCACGGACTCCCTCGGGGGCTACACCTTC.

This chain joins TRBV11-2 and TRBJ2-5; D is unclear. V lost 0 bases and J 1 base, leaving 9 bases between the germline ends. Looked up from germline, CDR1 is SGHAT and CDR2 is FQNNGV. The length of the CDR3 is 15 residues. CDR3 DNA sequence: TGTGCCAGCAGCTTAGAACCGGCAGCCCAAGAGACCCAGTACTTC. Residues: CASSLEPAAQETQYF.

The chain links TRBV13 to TRBJ2-7; a weak D match, TRBD2 (6 bases). Trimming left V 5 bases short and J 1 base short, with 12 bases between. Germline V gene data show CDR1 as PRHDT and CDR2 as FYEKMQ (reference sequence). The CDR3 is made up of 14 amino acids. This CDR3 reads CASSQGRGSYEQYF. DNA of the CDR3: TGTGCCAGCAGCCAAGGGCGGGGTTCCTACGAGCAGTACTTC. Using reference TRBV13 and TRBJ2-7 for the parts outside the CDR3, the full variable domain is AAGVIQSPRHLIKEKRETATLKCYPIPRHDTVYWYQQGPGQDPQFLISFYEKMQSDKGSIPDRFSAQQFSDYHSELNMSSLELGDSALYFCASSQGRGSYEQYFGPGTRLTVT.

The genes are TRBV12-5 and TRBJ2-7, with TRBD1 identical over 10 bases. V shed 5 bases and J 6 bases; nucleotides not matched to a gene: 7. CDR3 length: 14 amino acids. Germline assignment: CDR1 LGHNT and CDR2 FRNRAP. The CDR3 bases are TGTGCTAGTGGTCCGGGACAGGGGACGGGCGAGCAGTACTTC. Translation: CASGPGQGTGEQYF.

In this sample, this clone turned up a few times. The chain couples TRBV7-8 to TRBJ2-4; D gene uncertain. Trimming cost V 3 bases and J 3 bases, with 3 bases left between them. Germline V gene data show CDR1 as SGHVS and CDR2 as FQNEAQ. The CDR3 covers 12 residues. DNA of the CDR3: TGTGCCAGCAGCTTGGACAAAAACATTCAGTACTTC. Translating gives CASSLDKNIQYF.